These T cell receptor beta chains were read from a single sample in a study of early T cells in non-severe SARS-CoV-2 infection. TCRdb independently ran MiXCR on the 5' RACE reads; one entry per CDR3 protein. Here the sample spans tens of thousands of distinct CDR3 sequences, approximately 12% being singletons. Input material: whole blood. The receptor source for this set is an adult who was a healthcare worker with PCR-confirmed SARS-CoV-2 infection or an uninfected control (not recorded which). CDR3s include the opening cysteine and the closing phenylalanine or tryptophan. The D gene is left open where the match is weak. Where a row states a size, it is once, few, many or the class of an expanded clone; other rows omit it.

d_gene	v_gene	j_gene	abundance	CDR3aa	CDR3nt
TRBD1	TRBV3-1	TRBJ1-1	-	CASSDRANTEAFF	TGTGCCAGCAGCGACAGGGCGAACACTGAAGCTTTCTTT
-	TRBV12-3/TRBV12-4	TRBJ1-1	many	CASGFNTEAFF	TGTGCCAGTGGTTTCAACACTGAAGCTTTCTTT
-	TRBV12-3/TRBV12-4	TRBJ1-1	few	CASSSQEGVSEAFF	TGTGCCAGCAGTTCGCAGGAGGGGGTTTCTGAAGCTTTCTTT
-	TRBV19	TRBJ1-5	-	CASSIDSPFMPQHF	TGTGCCAGTAGTATAGACTCCCCGTTTATGCCCCAGCATTTT
-	TRBV11-2	TRBJ2-4	-	CASSLDGTSLAPKKNIQYF	TGTGCCAGCAGCTTAGACGGGACCTCACTCGCCCCAAAAAAAAACATTCAGTACTTC
TRBD1	TRBV7-9	TRBJ1-2	-	CASSLGDRALYGYTF	TGTGCCAGCAGCTTAGGGGACAGGGCCCTCTATGGCTACACCTTC
-	TRBV6-1	TRBJ2-6	few	CASFGQPGANVLTF	TGTGCCAGCTTTGGACAGCCTGGGGCCAACGTCCTGACTTTC
-	TRBV2	TRBJ2-1	many	CASSEGSGLNEQFF	TGTGCCAGCAGTGAAGGGTCGGGCCTCAATGAGCAGTTCTTC
TRBD2	TRBV3-1	TRBJ2-5	many	CASSQGLAKETQYF	TGTGCCAGCAGCCAAGGACTAGCGAAAGAGACCCAGTACTTC
-	TRBV5-4	TRBJ2-7	-	CASSRASTYEQYF	TGTGCCAGCAGCCGGGCCTCCACCTACGAGCAGTACTTC
-	TRBV6-5	TRBJ1-6	-	CASSPNQANSPLHF	TGTGCCAGCAGTCCTAACCAAGCTAATTCACCCCTCCACTTT
-	TRBV7-8	TRBJ2-5	few	CASSLEVGAETQYF	TGTGCCAGCAGCTTAGAAGTTGGAGCAGAGACCCAGTACTTC
-	TRBV20-1	TRBJ1-2	few	CSARGPDGYTF	TGCAGTGCTAGAGGCCCAGATGGCTACACCTTC
-	TRBV10-3	TRBJ1-2	few	CAISESVRGMNYGYTF	TGTGCCATCAGTGAGTCGGTCCGAGGGATGAACTATGGCTACACCTTC
TRBD1	TRBV29-1	TRBJ1-2	many	CSVDGTGVNGYTF	TGCAGCGTTGATGGGACAGGGGTGAACGGCTACACCTTC
TRBD2	TRBV28	TRBJ2-3	many	CASSLGSGNTDTQYF	TGTGCCAGCAGTTTAGGGAGCGGGAATACAGATACGCAGTATTTT
TRBD2	TRBV4-1	TRBJ2-3	few	CASSQLAGLLAGTDTQYF	TGCGCCAGCAGCCAACTAGCGGGGTTGCTAGCGGGCACAGATACGCAGTATTTT
-	TRBV3-1	TRBJ2-7	-	CASSQATAVGEQYF	TGTGCCAGCAGCCAGGCCACGGCCGTGGGCGAGCAGTACTTC
TRBD1	TRBV5-1	TRBJ2-7	few	CASSPGTGRDEQYF	TGCGCCAGCAGCCCTGGGACAGGTCGCGACGAGCAGTACTTC
-	TRBV4-1	TRBJ2-2	-	CASSQVSRTGELFF	TGCGCCAGCAGCCAAGTATCCCGCACCGGGGAGCTGTTTTTT
TRBD1	TRBV24-1	TRBJ1-5	-	CAAGQGNQPQHF	TGTGCCGCCGGACAGGGGAACCAGCCCCAGCATTTT
-	TRBV25-1	TRBJ2-2	few	CASRNSGTSNTGELFF	TGTGCCAGCAGAAACTCCGGGACATCGAACACCGGGGAGCTGTTTTTT
-	TRBV7-2	TRBJ2-7	-	CASSFWSVSYEQYF	TGTGCCAGCAGCTTCTGGTCGGTGTCCTACGAGCAGTACTTC